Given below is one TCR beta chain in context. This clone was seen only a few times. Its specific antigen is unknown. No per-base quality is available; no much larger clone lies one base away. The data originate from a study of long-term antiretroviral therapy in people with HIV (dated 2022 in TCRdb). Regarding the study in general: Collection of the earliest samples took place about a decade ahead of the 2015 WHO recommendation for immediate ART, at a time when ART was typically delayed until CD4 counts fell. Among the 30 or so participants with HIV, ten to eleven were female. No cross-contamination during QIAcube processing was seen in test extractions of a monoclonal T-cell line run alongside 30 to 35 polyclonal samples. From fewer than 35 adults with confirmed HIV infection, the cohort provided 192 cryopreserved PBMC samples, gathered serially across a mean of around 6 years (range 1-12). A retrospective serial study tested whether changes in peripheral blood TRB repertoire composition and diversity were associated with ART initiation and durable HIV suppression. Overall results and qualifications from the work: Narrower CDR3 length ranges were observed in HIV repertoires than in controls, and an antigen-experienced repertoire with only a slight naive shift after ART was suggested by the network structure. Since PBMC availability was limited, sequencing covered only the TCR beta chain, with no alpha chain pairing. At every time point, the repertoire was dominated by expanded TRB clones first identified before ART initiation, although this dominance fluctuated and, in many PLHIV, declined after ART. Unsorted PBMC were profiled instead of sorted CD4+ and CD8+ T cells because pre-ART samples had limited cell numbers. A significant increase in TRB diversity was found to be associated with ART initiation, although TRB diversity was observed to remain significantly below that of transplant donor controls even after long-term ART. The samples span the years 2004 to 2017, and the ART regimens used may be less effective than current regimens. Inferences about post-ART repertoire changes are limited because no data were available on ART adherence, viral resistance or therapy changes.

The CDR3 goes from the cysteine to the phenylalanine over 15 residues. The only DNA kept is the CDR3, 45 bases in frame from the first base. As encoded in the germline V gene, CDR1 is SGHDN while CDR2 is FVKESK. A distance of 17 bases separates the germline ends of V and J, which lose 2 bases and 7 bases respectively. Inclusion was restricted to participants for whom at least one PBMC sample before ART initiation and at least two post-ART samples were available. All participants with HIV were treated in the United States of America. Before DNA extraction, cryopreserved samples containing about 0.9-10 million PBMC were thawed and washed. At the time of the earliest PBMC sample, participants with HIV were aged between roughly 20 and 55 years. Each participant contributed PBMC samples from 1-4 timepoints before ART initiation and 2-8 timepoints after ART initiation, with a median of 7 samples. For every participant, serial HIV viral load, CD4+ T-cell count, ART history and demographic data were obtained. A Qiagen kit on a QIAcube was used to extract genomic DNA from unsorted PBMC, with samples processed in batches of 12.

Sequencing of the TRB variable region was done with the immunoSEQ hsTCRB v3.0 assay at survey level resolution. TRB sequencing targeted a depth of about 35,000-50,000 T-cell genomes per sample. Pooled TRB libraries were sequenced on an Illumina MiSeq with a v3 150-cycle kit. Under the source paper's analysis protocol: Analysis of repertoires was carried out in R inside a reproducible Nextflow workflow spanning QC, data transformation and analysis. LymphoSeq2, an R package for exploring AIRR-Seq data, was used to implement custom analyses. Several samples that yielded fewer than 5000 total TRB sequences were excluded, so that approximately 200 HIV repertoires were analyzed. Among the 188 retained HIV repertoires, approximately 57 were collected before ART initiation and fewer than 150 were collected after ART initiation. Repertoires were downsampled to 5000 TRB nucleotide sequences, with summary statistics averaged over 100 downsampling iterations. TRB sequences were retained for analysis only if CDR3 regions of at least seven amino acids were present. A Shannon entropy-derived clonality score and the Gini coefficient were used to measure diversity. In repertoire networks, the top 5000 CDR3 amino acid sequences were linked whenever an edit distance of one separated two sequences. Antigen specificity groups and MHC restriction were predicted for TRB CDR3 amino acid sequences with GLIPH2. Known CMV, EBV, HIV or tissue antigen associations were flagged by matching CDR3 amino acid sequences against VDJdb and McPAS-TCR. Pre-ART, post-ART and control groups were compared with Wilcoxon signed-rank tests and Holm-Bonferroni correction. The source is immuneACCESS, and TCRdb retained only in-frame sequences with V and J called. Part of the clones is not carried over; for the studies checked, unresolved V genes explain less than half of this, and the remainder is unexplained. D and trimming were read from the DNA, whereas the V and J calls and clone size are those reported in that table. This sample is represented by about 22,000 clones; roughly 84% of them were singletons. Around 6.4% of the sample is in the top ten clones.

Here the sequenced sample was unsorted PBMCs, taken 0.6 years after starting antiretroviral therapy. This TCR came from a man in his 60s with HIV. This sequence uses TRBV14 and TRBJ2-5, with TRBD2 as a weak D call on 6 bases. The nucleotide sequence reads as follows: TGTGCCAGCAGCCAAAGAGGAGGGAAATTAGGGACCCAGTACTTC. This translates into CASSQRGGKLGTQYF.